One and the same sample provided the 14 T cell receptor beta chains below, sequenced in a study of T cells in Graves' hyperthyroidism and ophthalmopathy. Template material for amplifying TCR beta CDR3 regions consisted of RNA transcripts. HTBI primers were employed in a first-round RT-PCR of the TCR CDR3. TCRdb ran MiXCR on the multiplex PCR reads and lists one entry per CDR3 protein. The table lists more than 550,000 distinct CDR3 sequences, about 18% of them singletons. Specimen: blood. The source of these receptors is a man aged 45 to 65 with Graves' hyperthyroidism.

This clonotype was detected many times. The chain is built from TRBV2 and TRBJ2-1; 13 nucleotides agree with TRBD2. With 6 bases clipped from V and 4 bases from J, the junction kept 3 bases outside the gene matches. This CDR3 region has 15 residues. Germline V gene lookup returns CDR1 SNHLY and CDR2 FYNNEI. The CDR3 is CASSGTSGNYNEQFF. Here the CDR3 DNA reads TGTGCCAGCAGCGGGACTAGCGGGAATTACAATGAGCAGTTCTTC.

V is TRBV4-1 and J is TRBJ1-6; TRBD1 agrees at 8 bases. This CDR3 is built from 14 residues. V lost 8 bases to trimming and J lost 6 bases; unmatched junction nucleotides: 6. From germline, CDR1 is MGHRA and CDR2 YSYEKL. The CDR3 sequence: CASGGTGGNSPLHF. The CDR3 DNA sequence: TGCGCCAGCGGAGGGACAGGTGGTAATTCACCCCTCCACTTT.

This clonotype showed up many times. The genes are TRBV7-8 and TRBJ2-5; possible D gene TRBD1, 6 bases. This CDR3 contains 15 residues. The germline CDR1 and CDR2 sequences are SGHVS and FQNEAQ. V shed 6 bases and J shed 3 bases, with 17 bases lying between them. The CDR3 DNA reads as TGTGCCAGCAGGAACAGGGCTAGTCTCAAAGAGACCCAGTACTTC. Translated, it gives CASRNRASLKETQYF.

The table lists this clonotype with many counts. The J gene is TRBJ1-2, the V gene TRBV28, with 7 positions matching TRBD1. Germline V gene lookup returns CDR1 MDHEN and CDR2 SYDVKM. This CDR3 contains 15 residues. V lost 5 bases and J lost 1; bases outside the gene matches: 7. CDR3 protein: CASSQLDRSNYGYTF. In DNA form, the CDR3 reads TGTGCCAGCAGTCAACTGGACAGGAGTAACTATGGCTACACCTTC.

This clonotype appeared a few times. CDR3 sequence (DNA): TGTGCCAGCAGTACCGATCGGGGACCCTATAATTCACCCCTCCACTTT. As protein: CASSTDRGPYNSPLHF. The gene calls are TRBV6-1 and TRBJ1-6; D might be TRBD1 (5 bases). V lost 5 bases and J lost 2, with 13 bases in between. The CDR3 is 16 amino acids. Germline-derived CDR1 and CDR2 are MNHNS and SASEGT.

This clonotype has more than one count but fewer than ten. This sequence joins TRBV9 and TRBJ1-2; TRBD1 might be the D (5 bases). This CDR3 has 15 residues. With 4 bases removed from V and 1 base from J, the gap between germline ends came to 14 bases. The germline V gene has CDR1 SGDLS and CDR2 YYNGEE. DNA of the CDR3: TGTGCCAGCAGCTTGGCCCCAGGGAGTAACTATGGCTACACCTTC. This sequence encodes CASSLAPGSNYGYTF.

This clonotype appeared many times. The gene calls are TRBV11-2 and TRBJ2-7, with 9 positions matching TRBD1. CDR3 length equals 15 residues. V dropped 4 bases and J dropped 3; count of bases not matched to a gene: 7. CDR1 SGHAT and CDR2 FQNNGV come from the germline V gene. The CDR3: CASSYRQGEYYEQYF. Written as DNA, the CDR3 is TGTGCCAGCAGCTATCGACAGGGGGAATACTACGAGCAGTACTTC.

This clonotype has at least ten counts. The chain has TRBV10-3 and TRBJ1-3; D remains unclear. The CDR3 runs to 14 residues. Trimming cost V 4 bases and J 0 bases, with 7 bases left between them. Per germline, CDR1 ENHRY and CDR2 SYGVKD. For the CDR3, the DNA is TGTGCCATCAGTGGGTCTAGCTCTGGAAACACCATATATTTT. Translating gives CAISGSSSGNTIYF.

The chain joins TRBV2 to TRBJ1-2, with D possibly matching TRBD1 (6 bases). The germline V and J ends were trimmed by 0 bases and 7 bases, with 15 bases remaining between them. The length of the CDR3 is 15 residues. Germline CDR1 is SNHLY and CDR2 is FYNNEI. The CDR3 bases are TGTGCCAGCAGTGAAGCCGCAGGGGAATTGGGTGGCTACACCTTC. Translated: CASSEAAGELGGYTF. Combining the CDR3 with reference TRBV2 and TRBJ1-2 gives the whole variable domain EPEVTQTPSHQVTQMGQEVILRCVPISNHLYFYWYRQILGQKVEFLVSFYNNEISEKSEIFDDQFSVERPDGSNFTLKIRSTKLEDSAMYFCASSEAAGELGGYTFGSGTRLTVV.

This clonotype was seen repeatedly, ten times or more. CDR3 protein: CSVIPGQGNEKLFF. Here the CDR3 DNA reads TGCAGCGTGATCCCGGGACAGGGTAATGAAAAACTGTTTTTT. J is TRBJ1-4 and V is TRBV29-1, with TRBD1 identical over 9 bases. The CDR3 runs to 14 residues. The V segment lost 6 bases and the J segment 4 bases; nucleotides outside the gene matches: 6. CDR1 is SQVTM, CDR2 ANQGSEA, per germline.

As concerns this clonotype: Relative to the germline gene, one junction end is altered; a read error may explain this. The chain carries TRBV9 and TRBJ2-2; D possibly corresponds to TRBD1 (5 bases). The germline V gene encodes CDR1 SGDLS and CDR2 YYNGEE. This CDR3 has 11 residues. CDR3 region: CASRVAGELFF. DNA of the CDR3: TGTGCGAGCAGGGTGGCCGGGGAGCTGTTTTTT.

A few counts support this clonotype. The V gene is TRBV12-3 or TRBV12-4, the J gene TRBJ2-2, with 11 bases aligning to TRBD1. V lost 5 bases to trimming and J lost 7 bases; unmatched junction nucleotides: 6. The CDR3 has 15 residues. In nucleotides, the CDR3 is TGTGCCAGCAGTAATACGGGACAGGGGGTCGGGGAGCTGTTTTTT. Its protein is CASSNTGQGVGELFF.

This clonotype was counted at least ten times. The chain has TRBV11-1 and TRBJ2-3; 13 bases fit TRBD2. CDR1 and CDR2 from the germline V gene are SGHAT and FQDESV (reference sequence). The V segment lost 1 base and the J segment 0 bases; nucleotides outside the gene matches: 1. This CDR3 is 17 amino acids long. CDR3 DNA: TGTGCCAGCAGCTTAGAGGGACTAGCGGGAAGCACAGATACGCAGTATTTT. This codes for CASSLEGLAGSTDTQYF.

This clonotype was detected many times. This chain uses TRBV11-2 with TRBJ2-1, with D possibly TRBD1 on 6 matching bases. The CDR3 runs 13 residues. CDR1 and CDR2 (germline): SGHAT, FQNNGV. Trimming removed 5 bases from V and 8 bases from J, with 13 bases in between. The CDR3 spells CASSMDRFDEQFF. The CDR3 coding sequence is TGTGCCAGCAGCATGGACAGATTCGATGAGCAGTTCTTC.